This entry lists 10 T cell receptor beta chains sequenced from one sample in a study of T cell repertoires in cytomegalovirus infection. TCRdb used MiXCR to reprocess the reads, holding one entry per CDR3 protein. This sample yields about 830,000 distinct CDR3 sequences, of which approximately 30% are seen a single time; around 12% belongs to the top ten. The antigens these receptors bind are not known. Material: cultured CD8+ T cells from PBMCs, obtained from culture after CMV antigen stimulation. Receptors originate from a human donor in good health (CMV status not recorded). Some clones in this sample may be carry-over from other donors' samples.

This clonotype was seen more than once but under ten times. The chain is built from TRBV6-5 and TRBJ1-2, with D perhaps TRBD1 (5 bases). Germline lookup yields CDR1 MNHEY and CDR2 SVGAGI. The CDR3 covers 15 residues. Trimming pared 0 bases from V and 6 bases from J, leaving 14 bases between. This CDR3 is CASSYSIRGMDGYTF. The CDR3 DNA reads TGTGCCAGCAGTTACTCGATACGGGGGATGGATGGCTACACCTTC.

This clonotype was counted a few times. V and J are TRBV27 and TRBJ2-7, with 9 positions matching TRBD1. The CDR3 runs to 17 residues. Germline V lookup: CDR1 MNHEY, CDR2 SMNVEV (reference sequence). Trimming took 3 bases from V and 3 from J; bases not matched to a gene: 12. CDR3 in amino acids: CASSFVVTGGSVYEQYF. CDR3 DNA: TGTGCCAGCAGTTTCGTAGTGACAGGGGGATCGGTCTACGAGCAGTACTTC.

This clonotype occurred once. Being one base from a much bigger clone, this may be a read error. The rearrangement uses TRBV7-8 and TRBJ2-1; 9 bases align to TRBD1. The junction had 8 bases not matched to a gene; V was cut back by 0 bases and J by 11 bases. Germline CDR1 SGHVS, CDR2 FQNEAQ. CDR3 length: 15 amino acids. The CDR3 here is CASSLAGTGSYKQFF. CDR3 coding DNA: TGTGCCAGCAGCTTAGCCGGGACAGGGTCGTATAAGCAGTTCTTC.

This clonotype was found many times. The J gene is TRBJ1-1, the V gene TRBV29-1; no reliable D call. The CDR3 has 12 residues. The germline V and J ends were trimmed by 2 bases and 4 bases, with 8 bases remaining between them. CDR1 SQVTM and CDR2 ANQGSEA come from the germline V gene. CDR3 sequence: CSVELLGTEAFF. The DNA for the CDR3 is TGCAGCGTTGAATTGTTGGGCACTGAAGCTTTCTTT.

This clonotype showed up many times. The rearrangement uses TRBV7-6 and TRBJ2-7, with D tentatively TRBD2 (6 bases). CDR1 is SGHVS and CDR2 is FNYEAQ in the germline V gene. With 3 bases removed from V and 5 bases from J, the gap between germline ends came to 11 bases. This CDR3 has 13 residues. In nucleotides, the CDR3 is TGTGCCAGCAGCTTTGGAGGGGCGGACGAGCAGTACTTC. This gives the protein CASSFGGADEQYF.

This chain uses TRBV10-3 with TRBJ1-2; a possible D gene is TRBD1 (5 bases). This CDR3 contains 16 residues. The germline CDR1 and CDR2 sequences are ENHRY and SYGVKD. V lost 0 bases and J 7 bases, leaving 18 bases between the germline ends. This chain's CDR3 is CAISESRGRSSLGYTF. The CDR3 region has the DNA TGTGCCATCAGTGAGTCGCGGGGCAGATCATCTCTTGGCTACACCTTC.

This clonotype showed up just a few times. This sequence joins TRBV27 and TRBJ2-7; 7 bases match TRBD2. The CDR3 loop spans 14 amino acids. Germline assignment: CDR1 MNHEY and CDR2 SMNVEV (reference sequence). Trimming took 5 bases from V and 0 from J; bases not matched to a gene: 4. CDR3 protein: CASSRGTTSYEQYF. In nucleotides, the CDR3 is TGTGCCAGCAGTCGCGGGACTACCTCCTACGAGCAGTACTTC.

This clonotype occurred a few times. Written as DNA, the CDR3 is TGTGCCAGCAGCTTAGCTTCTAGTAGAGGGCTGTTTTTT. It specifies CASSLASSRGLFF. V and J are TRBV7-2 and TRBJ2-2, with D unresolved. This CDR3 is built from 13 residues. Germline values: CDR1 SGHTA, CDR2 FQGNSA. Trimming pared 0 bases from V and 13 bases from J, leaving 12 bases between.

This clonotype has a count of ten or more. The chain uses TRBV7-6 and TRBJ2-3; possible D gene TRBD2, 6 bases. The CDR3 sequence is 16 residues long. Germline V CDR1 and CDR2: SGHVS, FNYEAQ. The V gene lost 4 bases and the J gene lost 6 bases, with 20 bases spanning the gap. The DNA for the CDR3 is TGTGCCAGCAGCTCCCAGGTGTGGGGGGTTCGGGATACGCAGTATTTT. Translation gives CASSSQVWGVRDTQYF.

This clonotype has just a few counts. This rearrangement joins TRBV12-3 or TRBV12-4 to TRBJ1-1; D perhaps matches TRBD1 (5 bases). The CDR3 contains 16 residues. The V gene lost 5 bases and the J gene lost 1 base, with 17 bases spanning the gap. The DNA for the CDR3 is TGTGCCAGCAGTCTCTCGGGACGGTACAGGAACACTGAAGCTTTCTTT. It yields the protein CASSLSGRYRNTEAFF.